This TCR beta chain was sequenced in a study of T cells in Graves' hyperthyroidism and ophthalmopathy. J was trimmed by 7 bases and V by 5 bases; bases with no gene match: 16. The CDR3 consists of 17 residues. Hyperthyroidism patients were newly diagnosed, had disease duration under 2 months, and were aged 18 to 65 years. This clonotype was seen at least ten times. Authors of the study amplified TCR beta CDR3 regions from RNA transcripts. Primed by the HTBI set, a first-round RT-PCR was run on the TCR CDR3. TCRdb passed the multiplex PCR reads through MiXCR, listing each CDR3 protein once. The sample includes over 200,000 distinct CDR3 sequences, about a sixth of them seen just once.

Sample: blood. The chain carries TRBV12-3 or TRBV12-4 and TRBJ2-1; TRBD1 matches 8 bases. This sequence originates from a man in his forties with Graves' hyperthyroidism. In nucleotides, the CDR3 is TGTGCCAGCAGTATACCTCCAGGGGGCTATCTGAGGAATGAGCAGTTCTTC. It specifies CASSIPPGGYLRNEQFF.